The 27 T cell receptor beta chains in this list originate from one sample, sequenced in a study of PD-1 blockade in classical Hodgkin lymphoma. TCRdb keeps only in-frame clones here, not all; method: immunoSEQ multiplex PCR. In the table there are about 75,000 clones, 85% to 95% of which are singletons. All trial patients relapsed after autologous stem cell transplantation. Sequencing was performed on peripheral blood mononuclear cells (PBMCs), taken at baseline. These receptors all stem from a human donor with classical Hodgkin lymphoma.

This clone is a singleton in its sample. The CDR3 region has the DNA TGTGCCAGCAGTTCCCCTCTTACTAGTGGAGAGACCCAGTACTTC. Its protein product is CASSSPLTSGETQYF. This chain links TRBV28 with TRBJ2-5; D is perhaps TRBD2 (5 bases). Germline V gene data show CDR1 as MDHEN and CDR2 as SYDVKM. V shed 4 bases and J shed 4 bases, with 16 bases lying between them. This CDR3 comprises 15 residues.

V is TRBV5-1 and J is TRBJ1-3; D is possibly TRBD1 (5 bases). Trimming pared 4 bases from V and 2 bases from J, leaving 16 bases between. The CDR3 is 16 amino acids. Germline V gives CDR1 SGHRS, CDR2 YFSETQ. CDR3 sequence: CASSVTPSGTGNTIYF. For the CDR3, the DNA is TGCGCCAGCAGCGTTACACCTTCAGGGACTGGAAACACCATATATTTT.

As DNA, the CDR3 is TGTGCCAGCAGCTTGAGGGGCGGAGAGGACTCCTACGAGCAGTACTTC. As protein: CASSLRGGEDSYEQYF. The genes are TRBV7-9 and TRBJ2-7; D is perhaps TRBD1 or TRBD2 (5 bases each). V lost 3 bases and J lost 0, with 15 bases in between. The CDR3 has 16 amino acids. In germline, CDR1 is SEHNR, CDR2 FQNEAQ (reference sequence).

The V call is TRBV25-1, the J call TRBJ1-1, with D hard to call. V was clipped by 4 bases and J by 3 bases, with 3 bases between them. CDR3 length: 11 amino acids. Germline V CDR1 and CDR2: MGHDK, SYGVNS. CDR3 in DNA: TGTGCCAGCAGTGGGTACACTGAAGCTTTCTTT. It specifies CASSGYTEAFF.

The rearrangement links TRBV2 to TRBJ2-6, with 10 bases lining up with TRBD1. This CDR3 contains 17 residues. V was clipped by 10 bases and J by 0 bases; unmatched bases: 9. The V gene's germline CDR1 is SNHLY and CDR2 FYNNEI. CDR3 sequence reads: CATHPGQGHSGANVLTF. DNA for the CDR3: TGTGCCACACATCCGGGACAGGGGCACTCTGGGGCCAACGTCCTGACTTTC.

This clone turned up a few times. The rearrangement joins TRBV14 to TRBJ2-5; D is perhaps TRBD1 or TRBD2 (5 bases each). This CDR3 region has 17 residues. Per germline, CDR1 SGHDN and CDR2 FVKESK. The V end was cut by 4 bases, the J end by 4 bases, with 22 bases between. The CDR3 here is CASSPRRTRGRGETQYF. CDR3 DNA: TGTGCCAGCAGCCCACGGCGGACAAGAGGGAGAGGAGAGACCCAGTACTTC.

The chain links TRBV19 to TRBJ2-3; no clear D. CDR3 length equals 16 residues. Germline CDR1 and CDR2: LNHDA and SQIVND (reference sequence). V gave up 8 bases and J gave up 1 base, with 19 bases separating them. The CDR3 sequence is CASWVSHPVGTDTQYF. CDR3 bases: TGTGCCAGTTGGGTTTCGCATCCAGTGGGCACAGATACGCAGTATTTT.

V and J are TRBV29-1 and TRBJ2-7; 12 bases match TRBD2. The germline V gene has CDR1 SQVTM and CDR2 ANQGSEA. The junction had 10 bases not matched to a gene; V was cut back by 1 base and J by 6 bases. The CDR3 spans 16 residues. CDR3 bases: TGCAGCGTTGAAGGGACTAGACTAGCGGGAGTAAGCGAGCAGTACTTC. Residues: CSVEGTRLAGVSEQYF.

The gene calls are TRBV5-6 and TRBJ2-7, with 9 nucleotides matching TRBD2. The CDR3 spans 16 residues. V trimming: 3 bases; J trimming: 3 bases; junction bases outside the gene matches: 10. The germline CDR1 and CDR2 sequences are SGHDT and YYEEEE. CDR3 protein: CASSSRPTSGNYEQYF. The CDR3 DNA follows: TGTGCCAGCAGCTCCCGACCGACTAGCGGAAACTACGAGCAGTACTTC.

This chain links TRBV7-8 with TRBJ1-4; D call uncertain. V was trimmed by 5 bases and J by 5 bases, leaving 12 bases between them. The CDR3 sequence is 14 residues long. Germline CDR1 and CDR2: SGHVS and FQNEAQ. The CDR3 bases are TGTGCCAGCAGCCGGACCCTACAGAATGAAAAACTGTTTTTT. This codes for CASSRTLQNEKLFF. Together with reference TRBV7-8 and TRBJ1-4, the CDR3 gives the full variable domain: GAGVSQSPRYKVAKRGQDVALRCDPISGHVSLFWYQQALGQGPEFLTYFQNEAQLDKSGLPSDRFFAERPEGSVSTLKIQRTQQEDSAVYLCASSRTLQNEKLFFGSGTQLSVL.

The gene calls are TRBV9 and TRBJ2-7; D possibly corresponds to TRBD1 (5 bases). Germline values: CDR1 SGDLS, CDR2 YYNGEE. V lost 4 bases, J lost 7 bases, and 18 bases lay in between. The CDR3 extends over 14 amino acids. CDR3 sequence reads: CASSSSSQGWEQYF. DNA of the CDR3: TGTGCCAGCAGCTCAAGCTCCCAGGGATGGGAGCAGTACTTC.

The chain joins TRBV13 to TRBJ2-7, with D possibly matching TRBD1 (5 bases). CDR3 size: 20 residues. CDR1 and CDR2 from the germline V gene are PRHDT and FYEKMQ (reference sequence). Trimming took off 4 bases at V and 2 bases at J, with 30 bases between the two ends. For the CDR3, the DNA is TGTGCCAGCAGCTCCCTCGACAGATCCCTTGCTGCGGAGATCACCTACGAGCAGTACTTC. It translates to CASSSLDRSLAAEITYEQYF.

DNA for the CDR3: TGTGCCAGTTCTCAAGTTGGGGGTAGCACAGATACGCAGTATTTT. The encoded protein is CASSQVGGSTDTQYF. This chain links TRBV19 with TRBJ2-3; the D gene could be TRBD1 or TRBD2 (5 bases each). Germline values: CDR1 LNHDA, CDR2 SQIVND (reference sequence). Trimming took off 8 bases at V and 0 bases at J, with 15 bases between the two ends. The CDR3 runs to 15 residues.

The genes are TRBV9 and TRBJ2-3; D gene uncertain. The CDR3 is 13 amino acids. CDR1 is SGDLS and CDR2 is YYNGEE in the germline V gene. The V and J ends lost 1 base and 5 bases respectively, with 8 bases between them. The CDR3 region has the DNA TGTGCCAGCAGCGTAAGCAGCGTAGATACGCAGTATTTT. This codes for CASSVSSVDTQYF.

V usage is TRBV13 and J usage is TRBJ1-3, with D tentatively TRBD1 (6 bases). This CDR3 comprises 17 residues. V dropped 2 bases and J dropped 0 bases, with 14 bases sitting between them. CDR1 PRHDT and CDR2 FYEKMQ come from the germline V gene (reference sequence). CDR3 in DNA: TGTGCCAGCAGCTTAACTACAGGGTGGAGCTCTGGAAACACCATATATTTT. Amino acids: CASSLTTGWSSGNTIYF.

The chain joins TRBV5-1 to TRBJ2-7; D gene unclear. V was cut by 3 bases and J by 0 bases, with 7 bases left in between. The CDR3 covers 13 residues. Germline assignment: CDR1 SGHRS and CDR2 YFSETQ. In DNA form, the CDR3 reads TGCGCCAGCAGCTACGGTAGCTCCTACGAGCAGTACTTC. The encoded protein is CASSYGSSYEQYF. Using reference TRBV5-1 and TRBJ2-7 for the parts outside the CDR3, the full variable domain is KAGVTQTPRYLIKTRGQQVTLSCSPISGHRSVSWYQQTPGQGLQFLFEYFSETQRNKGNFPGRFSGRQFSNSRSEMNVSTLELGDSALYLCASSYGSSYEQYFGPGTRLTVT.

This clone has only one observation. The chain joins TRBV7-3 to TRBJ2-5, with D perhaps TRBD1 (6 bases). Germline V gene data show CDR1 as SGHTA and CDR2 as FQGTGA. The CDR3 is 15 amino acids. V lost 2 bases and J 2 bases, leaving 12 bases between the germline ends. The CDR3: CASSLLTGLQETQYF. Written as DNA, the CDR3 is TGTGCCAGCAGCTTACTGACAGGACTTCAAGAGACCCAGTACTTC.

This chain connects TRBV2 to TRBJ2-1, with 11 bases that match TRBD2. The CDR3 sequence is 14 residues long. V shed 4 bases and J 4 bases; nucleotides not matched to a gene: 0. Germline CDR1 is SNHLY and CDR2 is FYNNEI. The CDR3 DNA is TGTGCCAGCAGTGGACTAGCGGGGTACAATGAGCAGTTCTTC. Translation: CASSGLAGYNEQFF.

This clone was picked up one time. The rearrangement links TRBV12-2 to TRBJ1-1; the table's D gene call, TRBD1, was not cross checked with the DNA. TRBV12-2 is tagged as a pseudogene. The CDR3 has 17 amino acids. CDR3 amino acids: CASRLGGRGAENTEAFF. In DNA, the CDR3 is TGTGCAAGTCGCTTAGGGGGCAGGGGGGCGGAGAACACTGAAGCTTTCTTT.

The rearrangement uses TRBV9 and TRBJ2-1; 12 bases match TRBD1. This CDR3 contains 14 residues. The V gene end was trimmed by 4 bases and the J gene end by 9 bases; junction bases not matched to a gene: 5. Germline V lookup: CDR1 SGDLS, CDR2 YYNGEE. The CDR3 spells CASSPGTGGFEQFF. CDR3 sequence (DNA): TGTGCCAGCAGCCCTGGGACAGGGGGCTTTGAGCAGTTCTTC.

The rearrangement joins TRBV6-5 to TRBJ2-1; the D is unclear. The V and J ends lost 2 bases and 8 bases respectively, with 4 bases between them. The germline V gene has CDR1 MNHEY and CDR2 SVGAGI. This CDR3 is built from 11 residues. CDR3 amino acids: CASSYHHEQFF. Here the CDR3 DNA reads TGTGCCAGCAGTTACCATCATGAGCAGTTCTTC.

DNA of the CDR3: TGTGCCAGCAGTTTCTGGCGGGAGCCCACAGATACGCAGTATTTT. This gives the protein CASSFWREPTDTQYF. The chain is built from TRBV27 and TRBJ2-3, with TRBD2 matching over 7 bases. Trimming removed 3 bases from V and 2 bases from J; junction bases left unmatched: 5. CDR1 and CDR2 (germline): MNHEY, SMNVEV (reference sequence). The CDR3 contains 15 residues.

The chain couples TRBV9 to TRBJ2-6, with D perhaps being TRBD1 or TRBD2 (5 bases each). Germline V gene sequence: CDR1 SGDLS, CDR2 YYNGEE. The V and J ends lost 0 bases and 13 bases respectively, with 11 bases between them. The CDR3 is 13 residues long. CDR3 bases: TGTGCCAGCAGCGTAGGAGGGGTCGCAGTCCTGACTTTC. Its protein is CASSVGGVAVLTF.

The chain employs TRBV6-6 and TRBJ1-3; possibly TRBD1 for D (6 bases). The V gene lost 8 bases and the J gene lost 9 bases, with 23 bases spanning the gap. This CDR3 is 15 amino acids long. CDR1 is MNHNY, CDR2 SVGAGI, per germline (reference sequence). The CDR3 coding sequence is TGTGCCAGCCGGGTCACAGGGAGTGGGACTGGCACCATATATTTT. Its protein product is CASRVTGSGTGTIYF.

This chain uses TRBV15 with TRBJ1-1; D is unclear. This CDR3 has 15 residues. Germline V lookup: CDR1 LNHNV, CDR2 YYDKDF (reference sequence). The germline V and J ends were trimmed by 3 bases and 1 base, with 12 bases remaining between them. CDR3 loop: CATSRDRYQNTEAFF. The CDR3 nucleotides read TGTGCCACCAGCAGGGACCGATACCAGAACACTGAAGCTTTCTTT.

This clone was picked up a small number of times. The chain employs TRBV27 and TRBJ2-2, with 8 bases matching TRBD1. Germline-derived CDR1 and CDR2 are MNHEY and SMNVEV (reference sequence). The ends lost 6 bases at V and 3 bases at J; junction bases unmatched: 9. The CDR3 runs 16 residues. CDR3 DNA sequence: TGTGCCAGCAGCCCGAACCGCAGGGGGCACACCGGGGAGCTGTTTTTT. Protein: CASSPNRRGHTGELFF.

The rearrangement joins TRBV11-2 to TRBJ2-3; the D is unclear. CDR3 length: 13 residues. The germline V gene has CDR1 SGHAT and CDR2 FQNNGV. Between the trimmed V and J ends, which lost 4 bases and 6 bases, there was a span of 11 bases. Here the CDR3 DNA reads TGTGCCAGCAGCTCGACTCGCTTGGATACGCAGTATTTT. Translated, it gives CASSSTRLDTQYF.